Listed below are T cell receptor beta chains from one sample, sequenced in a study of blood T cell repertoires in COVID-19. Profiling relied on immunoSEQ multiplex PCR, and the TCRdb table lists in-frame clones only, not all of them. The sample comprises around 170,000 clones, 88% of which are singletons, and 25% to 30% rests with the top ten. The sample comprised peripheral blood. These receptors all come from a man aged 55 to 70 with acute or convalescent COVID-19. Both conserved end residues are part of each CDR3. A D gene is named only where the DNA matches it firmly. Clone size appears in some rows only: once, few, many, or a class for an expanded clone.

D: -; J: TRBJ1-1; length: 13; size: once; V: TRBV30; CDR3: CAFGRIMNTEAFF; DNA: TGTGCCTTCGGGAGGATAATGAACACTGAAGCTTTCTTT
D: -; J: TRBJ2-5; length: 14; size: -; V: TRBV29-1; CDR3: CSVAAGLGWETQYF; DNA: TGCAGCGTCGCTGCGGGGTTAGGATGGGAGACCCAGTACTTC
D: -; J: TRBJ2-7; length: 14; size: few; V: TRBV27; CDR3: CASSFVLAGSEQYF; DNA: TGTGCCAGCAGTTTTGTTTTGGCGGGGAGCGAGCAGTACTTC
D: -; J: TRBJ1-6; length: 16; size: once; V: TRBV9; CDR3: CASSVDGATYNSPLHF; DNA: TGTGCCAGCAGCGTAGACGGTGCAACCTATAATTCACCCCTCCACTTT
D: TRBD1; J: TRBJ2-5; length: 14; size: few; V: TRBV2; CDR3: CASRTGSRIETQYF; DNA: TGTGCCAGCAGGACAGGGTCTCGGATAGAGACCCAGTACTTC
D: -; J: TRBJ2-6; length: 17; size: once; V: TRBV19; CDR3: CASSIGGESSGANVLTF; DNA: TGTGCCAGTAGTATTGGGGGCGAGAGCTCTGGGGCCAACGTCCTGACTTTC
D: -; J: TRBJ1-2; length: 12; size: -; V: TRBV12-3/TRBV12-4; CDR3: CASSLARLGYTF; DNA: TGTGCCAGCAGTTTGGCCAGATTGGGCTACACCTTC
D: -; J: TRBJ1-1; length: 15; size: -; V: TRBV5-4; CDR3: CASSLMGSMNTEAFF; DNA: TGTGCCAGCAGCTTGATGGGCAGCATGAACACTGAAGCTTTCTTT
D: -; J: TRBJ2-2; length: 14; size: -; V: TRBV9; CDR3: CASSVGGDTVLLFF; DNA: TGTGCCAGCAGCGTAGGAGGAGATACCGTCCTACTGTTTTTT
D: -; J: TRBJ1-5; length: 16; size: once; V: TRBV27; CDR3: CASSLSGGGRGQPQHF; DNA: TGTGCCAGCAGTTTATCGGGCGGGGGGCGAGGTCAGCCCCAGCATTTT
D: -; J: TRBJ2-3; length: 11; size: -; V: TRBV12-3/TRBV12-4; CDR3: CATLVGDTQYF; DNA: TGTGCCACCTTGGTTGGCGATACGCAGTATTTT
D: -; J: TRBJ1-5; length: 15; size: -; V: TRBV9; CDR3: CASSVNVGGNQPQHF; DNA: TGTGCCAGCAGCGTAAATGTAGGGGGCAATCAGCCCCAGCATTTT
D: -; J: TRBJ1-4; length: 13; size: -; V: TRBV5-5; CDR3: CASSLALNEKLFF; DNA: TGTGCCAGCAGCTTGGCCCTTAATGAAAAACTGTTTTTT
D: TRBD2; J: TRBJ2-1; length: 15; size: -; V: TRBV5-1; CDR3: CASSLGLAGRNEQFF; DNA: TGCGCCAGCAGCTTAGGCCTAGCGGGACGGAATGAGCAGTTCTTC
D: TRBD1; J: TRBJ1-2; length: 14; size: -; V: TRBV5-4; CDR3: CASSYTGVRNGYTF; DNA: TGTGCCAGCAGTTATACAGGGGTTAGGAATGGCTACACCTTC
D: TRBD1; J: TRBJ1-1; length: 13; size: few; V: TRBV30; CDR3: CAWGTGQGVEAFF; DNA: TGTGCCTGGGGTACCGGACAGGGTGTTGAAGCTTTCTTT
D: -; J: TRBJ2-1; length: 14; size: -; V: TRBV19; CDR3: CASKAASSYNEQFF; DNA: TGTGCCAGTAAGGCGGCCAGCTCCTACAATGAGCAGTTCTTC